This TCR beta chain emerged from a study of blood T cell repertoires in COVID-19. This CDR3 comprises 11 residues. V shed 0 bases and J shed 10 bases, with 7 bases lying between them. CDR1 is SQVTM and CDR2 is ANQGSEA in the germline V gene. Generated by immunoSEQ multiplex PCR, the TCRdb table keeps only in-frame clones and is missing some. The data hold roughly 92,000 clones, with 75% to 95% observed a single time. The sequence was obtained from a man aged 45-65 years with acute or convalescent COVID-19. The chain joins TRBV29-1 to TRBJ2-1; D not resolved. Sequences were obtained from peripheral blood. CDR3 amino acids: CSVEDSQEQFF. CDR3 nucleotide sequence: TGCAGCGTTGAAGATAGCCAGGAGCAGTTCTTC.